These 20 T cell receptor beta chains came from one sample sequenced in a study of blood T cell repertoires in COVID-19. Method: immunoSEQ multiplex PCR; TCRdb's copy keeps in-frame clones and lacks some. The sample carries around 200,000 clones, approximately 78% recorded once. The sequencing input was PBMCs or T cells enriched from blood (not recorded which). The receptors here all came from a man aged 35 to 55 who had recovered from COVID-19.

The sample holds a few counts of this clone. The chain combines TRBV5-1 with TRBJ1-1, with a weak D call TRBD1 (6 bases). Germline values: CDR1 SGHRS, CDR2 YFSETQ. Trimming removed 2 bases from V and 5 bases from J, with 10 bases in between. The CDR3 has 13 residues. For the CDR3, the DNA is TGCGCCAGCAGCTTATTACAGGGTACTGAAGCTTTCTTT. Its translation: CASSLLQGTEAFF.

The chain links TRBV18 to TRBJ2-7; 8 nucleotides line up with TRBD1. Germline trimming cut 4 bases from V and 3 bases from J; bases unmatched to any gene: 5. The CDR3 spans 14 residues. Germline CDR1 and CDR2: KGHSH and LQKENI. For the CDR3, the DNA is TGTGCCAGCTCACGGACAGGGATGTTCTACGAGCAGTACTTC. Amino acids: CASSRTGMFYEQYF.

The genes are TRBV4-1 and TRBJ1-2, with 7 positions matching TRBD1. The CDR3 has 16 residues. CDR1 and CDR2 (germline): MGHRA, YSYEKL. V lost 0 bases and J lost 6; bases outside the gene matches: 10. CDR3 in DNA: TGCGCCAGCAGCCAAGATCTTTTCAGGGGGAACCATGGCTACACCTTC. Translating gives CASSQDLFRGNHGYTF.

This sequence joins TRBV6-5 and TRBJ2-3; TRBD1 agrees at 8 bases. This CDR3 is 14 amino acids long. Losses at the gene ends were 5 bases for V and 3 bases for J; bases not matched to a gene: 4. CDR1 and CDR2 from the germline V gene are MNHEY and SVGAGI. CDR3 coding DNA: TGTGCCAGCAGTCCTAGGACAGGGACAGATACGCAGTATTTT. Encoded protein: CASSPRTGTDTQYF.

The CDR3 nucleotides read TGTGCCAGCAGTGAAGCTGGACAGGGCCGGCAGTACTTC. This sequence encodes CASSEAGQGRQYF. The chain links TRBV2 to TRBJ2-7; 8 bases are a match to TRBD1. The CDR3 spans 13 residues. CDR1 and CDR2 (germline): SNHLY, FYNNEI. V lost 0 bases and J lost 9; bases outside the gene matches: 4.

This chain links TRBV3-1 (or the pseudogene TRBV3-2) with TRBJ1-3, with D possibly matching TRBD1 (6 bases). The CDR3 loop spans 19 amino acids. In germline, CDR1 is LGHDT, CDR2 YNNKEL (reference sequence). V shed 0 bases and J shed 2 bases, with 20 bases lying between them. The CDR3 DNA is TGTGCCAGCAGCCAAGACAGTTGGACAGTCAGGGCAGCTGGAAACACCATATATTTT. Protein: CASSQDSWTVRAAGNTIYF.

The gene calls are TRBV19 and TRBJ1-5; TRBD1 matches at 9 bases. The J segment lost 7 bases and the V segment lost 5 bases, leaving 9 bases of the junction unmatched. Germline V CDR1 and CDR2: LNHDA, SQIVND (reference sequence). The CDR3 runs to 15 residues. The chain's CDR3 is CASSPGQGVGQPQHF. In DNA form, the CDR3 reads TGTGCCAGTAGTCCGGGACAGGGTGTGGGACAGCCCCAGCATTTT.

The chain uses TRBV5-5 and TRBJ2-1; D might be TRBD1 (6 bases). V lost 5 bases and J lost 7, with 19 bases in between. Germline-derived CDR1 and CDR2 are SGHKS and YYEKEE (reference sequence). The CDR3 covers 15 residues. This chain's CDR3 is CASSLQGRSGNEQFF. The CDR3 coding sequence is TGTGCCAGCAGTCTACAGGGTAGAAGTGGGAATGAGCAGTTCTTC.

This clone was recorded only once. V and J are TRBV19 and TRBJ2-2; D may be TRBD2 (5 bases). Germline lookup yields CDR1 LNHDA and CDR2 SQIVND (reference sequence). The CDR3 is 16 amino acids. Deletions cut 7 bases from V and 2 bases from J, with 17 bases between. The CDR3 DNA is TGTGCCAGTATGAGAGGAGCGGAGCTTAACACCGGGGAGCTGTTTTTT. Its translation is CASMRGAELNTGELFF. The full variable domain, its missing parts supplied by reference TRBV19 and TRBJ2-2, is DGGITQSPKYLFRKEGQNVTLSCEQNLNHDAMYWYRQDPGQGLRLIYYSQIVNDFQKGDIAEGYSVSREKKESFPLTVTSAQKNPTAFYLCASMRGAELNTGELFFGEGSRLTVL.

This clone was counted at least ten times. This sequence joins TRBV5-8 and TRBJ2-5; possible D gene TRBD1, 6 bases. Germline V CDR1 and CDR2: SGHTS, YDEGEE. V was trimmed by 4 bases and J by 2 bases, leaving 18 bases between them. CDR3 size: 16 residues. In nucleotides, the CDR3 is TGTGCCAGCAGCCCCTACCGACGACAGGAACAAGAGACCCAGTACTTC. It translates to CASSPYRRQEQETQYF.

The rearrangement uses TRBV18 and TRBJ1-6; D not certain. The CDR3 is made up of 14 amino acids. V was clipped by 6 bases and J by 5 bases, with 11 bases between them. Looked up from germline, CDR1 is KGHSH and CDR2 is LQKENI. In nucleotides, the CDR3 is TGTGCCAGCTCGCTTGACAATCATAATTCACCCCTCCACTTT. Its translation is CASSLDNHNSPLHF.

V gene TRBV7-9 combines with J gene TRBJ2-1, with 16 bases aligning to TRBD2. Germline assignment: CDR1 SEHNR and CDR2 FQNEAQ (reference sequence). The ends lost 5 bases at V and 4 bases at J; junction bases unmatched: 5. The CDR3 extends over 17 amino acids. CDR3 sequence (DNA): TGTGCCAGCAGCGCCCCGGGACTAGCGGGAGGGTACAATGAGCAGTTCTTC. This translates into CASSAPGLAGGYNEQFF.

The chain uses TRBV5-1 and TRBJ2-1; 10 nucleotides line up with TRBD2. CDR1 is SGHRS and CDR2 is YFSETQ in the germline V gene. CDR3 length: 17 amino acids. The junction had 5 bases not matched to a gene; V was cut back by 2 bases and J by 0 bases. In DNA form, the CDR3 reads TGCGCCAGCAGCTTTGGGAGCGGGGGGGTCTCCTACAATGAGCAGTTCTTC. Translating gives CASSFGSGGVSYNEQFF.

The gene calls are TRBV2 and TRBJ1-2; 10 positions match TRBD1. CDR3 length equals 13 residues. Trimming removed 10 bases from V and 6 bases from J; junction bases left unmatched: 8. From germline, CDR1 is SNHLY and CDR2 FYNNEI. CDR3 region: CATGTGTGDGYTF. The CDR3 DNA reads as TGTGCCACCGGAACCGGGACAGGGGATGGCTACACCTTC. Using reference TRBV2 and TRBJ1-2 for the parts outside the CDR3, the full variable domain is EPEVTQTPSHQVTQMGQEVILRCVPISNHLYFYWYRQILGQKVEFLVSFYNNEISEKSEIFDDQFSVERPDGSNFTLKIRSTKLEDSAMYFCATGTGTGDGYTFGSGTRLTVV.

The V gene is TRBV27, the J gene TRBJ2-7; TRBD2 matches at 7 bases. This CDR3 is built from 15 residues. The J segment lost 3 bases and the V segment lost 0 bases, leaving 5 bases of the junction unmatched. Germline CDR1 reads MNHEY; CDR2 reads SMNVEV (reference sequence). CDR3: CASSLSVWEGYEQYF. CDR3 bases: TGTGCCAGCAGTTTATCGGTCTGGGAGGGCTACGAGCAGTACTTC.

The chain carries TRBV4-1 and TRBJ2-2, with D possibly being TRBD2 (6 bases). V was trimmed by 3 bases and J by 4 bases, leaving 18 bases between them. The CDR3 runs to 17 residues. CDR1 is MGHRA, CDR2 YSYEKL, per germline. CDR3 nucleotides: TGCGCCAGCAGCCAGGAACCCCGGGCGGGGAGCACCGGGGAGCTGTTTTTT. Its translation: CASSQEPRAGSTGELFF.

This clone was counted only a few times. The chain joins TRBV7-9 to TRBJ1-1; weak D call: TRBD1 (6 bases). The CDR3 is 14 amino acids. CDR1 is SEHNR, CDR2 FQNEAQ, per germline (reference sequence). The germline V and J ends were trimmed by 4 bases and 10 bases, with 19 bases remaining between them. Written as DNA, the CDR3 is TGTGCCAGCAGCTCCACAGGGCGTGGCGCCGGAGCTTTCTTT. This gives the protein CASSSTGRGAGAFF.

Concerning this clone itself: The junction and the germline gene differ at one end; a read error may be behind it. The CDR3 nucleotides are TGTGCCAGCAGCCAAGAGGGCAGGGGGTCGGATTTT. Its translation is CASSQEGRGSDF. The chain employs TRBV3-1 (or the pseudogene TRBV3-2) and TRBJ1-4; TRBD1 matches 7 bases. The CDR3 is made up of 12 amino acids. CDR1 and CDR2 (germline): LGHDT, YNNKEL (reference sequence).

V is TRBV4-1 and J is TRBJ2-7; D is possibly TRBD2 (5 bases). V was shortened by 3 bases and J by 2 bases, with 17 bases between the two germline ends. Germline CDR1 MGHRA, CDR2 YSYEKL. This CDR3 is 16 amino acids long. The DNA of the CDR3 is TGCGCCAGCAGCCACGGGGTAGGCTTCCGTCCCTACGAGCAGTACTTC. This encodes CASSHGVGFRPYEQYF.

The chain employs TRBV10-3 and TRBJ2-1; 9 bases are a match to TRBD2. In germline, CDR1 is ENHRY, CDR2 SYGVKD. The CDR3 runs 15 residues. V trimming: 6 bases; J trimming: 7 bases; junction bases outside the gene matches: 10. The chain's CDR3 is CAIRDRSGRNNEQFF. The CDR3 DNA is TGTGCCATCAGGGACCGTAGCGGGAGAAATAATGAGCAGTTCTTC.